These 27 T cell receptor beta chains were sequenced from one sample in a study of cytotoxic CD8 clonotypes in ibrutinib-treated CLL. Assay used: immunoSEQ multiplex PCR; TCRdb lists only in-frame clones, some missing. Of about 68,000 clones in the sample, roughly two thirds are singletons; the top ten hold about 5.7%. Sequenced here: PBMCs, sampled after 12 months of ibrutinib treatment. The receptors come from a human donor with chronic lymphocytic leukemia.

This clone has a single count. This rearrangement joins TRBV7-2 to TRBJ2-4; the match to TRBD1 covers 7 bases. Germline loops: CDR1 SGHTA, CDR2 FQGNSA. The V and J ends lost 5 bases and 2 bases, in that order; junction bases with no gene match: 6. This CDR3 has 15 amino acids. The CDR3 nucleotides read TGTGCCAGCAGCGATTCGACAGGGACCAAAAACATTCAGTACTTC. This encodes CASSDSTGTKNIQYF. The variable domain in full, with the rest retrieved from reference TRBV7-2 and TRBJ2-4, is GAGVSQSPSNKVTEKGKDVELRCDPISGHTALYWYRQSLGQGLEFLIYFQGNSAPDKSGLPSDRFSAERTGGSVSTLTIQRTQQEDSAVYLCASSDSTGTKNIQYFGAGTRLSVL.

The CDR3 reads CASRLGGGYTF. In DNA form, the CDR3 reads TGTGCCAGCCGACTTGGGGGTGGCTACACCTTC. The chain uses TRBV6-5 and TRBJ1-2; D is perhaps TRBD1 (5 bases). Trimming removed 8 bases at V and 7 bases at J, with 11 bases between. Germline values: CDR1 MNHEY, CDR2 SVGAGI. The CDR3 covers 11 residues.

This chain joins TRBV7-2 and TRBJ1-5, with 10 bases fitting TRBD1. The CDR3 spans 15 residues. In germline, CDR1 is SGHTA, CDR2 FQGNSA. Unmatched junction bases numbered 6, after V lost 4 bases and J lost 6 bases. CDR3 loop: CASSSSTGGLQPQHF. CDR3 DNA: TGTGCCAGCAGCTCGTCGACAGGGGGCCTTCAGCCCCAGCATTTT. The full variable domain, completed using reference TRBV7-2 and TRBJ1-5, is GAGVSQSPSNKVTEKGKDVELRCDPISGHTALYWYRQSLGQGLEFLIYFQGNSAPDKSGLPSDRFSAERTGGSVSTLTIQRTQQEDSAVYLCASSSSTGGLQPQHFGDGTRLSIL.

V and J are TRBV14 and TRBJ2-7; D possibly corresponds to TRBD1 (5 bases). In germline, CDR1 is SGHDN, CDR2 FVKESK. This CDR3 contains 12 residues. The germline V and J ends were trimmed by 4 bases and 9 bases, with 13 bases remaining between them. The CDR3 sequence is CASSPQGLSQYF. As DNA, the CDR3 is TGTGCCAGCAGCCCGCAGGGATTATCGCAGTACTTC.

V is TRBV15 and J is TRBJ1-1; no definite D call. V lost 1 base and J 0 bases, leaving 6 bases between the germline ends. The V gene's germline CDR1 is LNHNV and CDR2 YYDKDF (reference sequence). The CDR3 has 14 residues. The CDR3, as DNA: TGTGCCACCAGCAGAGGTGGGGTGAACACTGAAGCTTTCTTT. This codes for CATSRGGVNTEAFF.

The chain couples TRBV7-9 to TRBJ1-1; 7 bases agree with TRBD1. Germline V gives CDR1 SEHNR, CDR2 FQNEAQ (reference sequence). V was pared by 5 bases and J by 11 bases, with 11 bases of the junction left unmatched. The CDR3 is made up of 13 amino acids. CDR3 DNA sequence: TGTGCCAGCAGCCCCCAGGGGGGTATTTTGGCTTTCTTT. It codes for CASSPQGGILAFF.

This clone turned up a few times. The rearrangement links TRBV2 to TRBJ2-2; D gene uncertain. The germline V gene has CDR1 SNHLY and CDR2 FYNNEI. The CDR3 spans 14 residues. The germline V and J ends were trimmed by 8 bases and 6 bases, with 16 bases remaining between them. Here the CDR3 reads CASRGDAGAGELFF. The CDR3 DNA is TGTGCCAGCCGTGGAGATGCTGGGGCCGGGGAGCTGTTTTTT.

This chain links TRBV28 with TRBJ1-1; possibly TRBD1 for D (6 bases). Looked up from germline, CDR1 is MDHEN and CDR2 is SYDVKM. The CDR3 consists of 13 residues. The V end was cut by 2 bases, the J end by 6 bases, with 10 bases between. CDR3 region: CASSLNREAEAFF. DNA of the CDR3: TGTGCCAGCAGTTTAAACAGGGAAGCTGAAGCTTTCTTT.

Turning to this clone: Mismatch with germline at one junction end may stem from a read error. The rearrangement links TRBV10-3 to TRBJ2-3; D possibly corresponds to TRBD2 (6 bases). Per the germline V gene, CDR1 is ENHRY and CDR2 is SYGVKD. There are 14 residues in the CDR3. The CDR3 spells CASSPGLHTDTQYF. Here the CDR3 DNA reads TGTGCCAGCAGTCCGGGACTTCACACAGATACGCAGTATTTT.

The J gene is TRBJ2-7, the V gene TRBV14; D is possibly TRBD1 (6 bases). The germline gives CDR1 SGHDN, CDR2 FVKESK. Trimming cost V 4 bases and J 0 bases, with 13 bases left between them. This CDR3 comprises 15 residues. DNA for the CDR3: TGTGCCAGCAGCCGAACAGGGCCCAGCTCCTACGAGCAGTACTTC. Translating it yields CASSRTGPSSYEQYF.

The gene calls are TRBV28 and TRBJ1-5, with 8 bases fitting TRBD1. The germline CDR1 and CDR2 sequences are MDHEN and SYDVKM. This CDR3 spans 12 amino acids. The ends lost 10 bases at V and 7 bases at J; junction bases unmatched: 6. CDR3 sequence (DNA): TGTGCCACCTGGACAGGGAACCAGCCCCAGCATTTT. Its translation is CATWTGNQPQHF. Combining the CDR3 with reference TRBV28 and TRBJ1-5 gives the whole variable domain DVKVTQSSRYLVKRTGEKVFLECVQDMDHENMFWYRQDPGLGLRLIYFSYDVKMKEKGDIPEGYSVSREKKERFSLILESASTNQTSMYLCATWTGNQPQHFGDGTRLSIL.

This clone showed up just a few times. CDR3 bases: TGTGCCAGCAGCTTATTCTTGGGGAGGACTAGCCAGTTCACAGATACGCAGTATTTT. It codes for CASSLFLGRTSQFTDTQYF. The genes are TRBV7-9 and TRBJ2-3; 8 bases map to TRBD2. V was pared by 2 bases and J by 2 bases, with 15 bases of the junction left unmatched. The CDR3 is 19 residues long. Per germline, CDR1 SEHNR and CDR2 FQNEAQ (reference sequence). Drawing the rest from reference TRBV7-9 and TRBJ2-3, the complete variable domain is DTGVSQNPRHKITKRGQNVTFRCDPISEHNRLYWYRQTLGQGPEFLTYFQNEAQLEKSRLLSDRFSAERPKGSFSTLEIQRTEQGDSAMYLCASSLFLGRTSQFTDTQYFGPGTRLTVL.

V is TRBV19 and J is TRBJ2-5, with 10 bases matching TRBD1. Trimming removed 6 bases from V and 1 base from J; junction bases left unmatched: 8. The CDR3 consists of 16 residues. From germline, CDR1 is LNHDA and CDR2 SQIVND (reference sequence). In DNA form, the CDR3 reads TGTGCCAGTAGCAGAAGTTGGACAGGGGGCCAAGAGACCCAGTACTTC. Translating it yields CASSRSWTGGQETQYF.

J is TRBJ2-2 and V is TRBV5-1; 10 nucleotides align to TRBD2. There are 16 residues in the CDR3. The trim removed 4 bases at V and 7 bases at J, leaving 10 bases unmatched. The germline CDR1 and CDR2 sequences are SGHRS and YFSETQ. The CDR3 DNA is TGCGCCAGCAGCGCCGCTCTAGCGGGGGACGGCGGGGAGCTGTTTTTT. Translation gives CASSAALAGDGGELFF.

J is TRBJ2-3 and V is TRBV5-1, with 12 bases fitting TRBD2. This CDR3 has 13 amino acids. Germline trimming cut 6 bases from V and 14 bases from J; bases unmatched to any gene: 10. Germline CDR1 reads SGHRS; CDR2 reads YFSETQ. The CDR3 reads CASTLTSGGPLYF. The CDR3 bases are TGCGCCAGCACCCTTACTAGCGGGGGGCCCCTGTATTTT.

This sequence joins TRBV14 and TRBJ2-7, with D perhaps TRBD1 or TRBD2 (5 bases each). The germline CDR1 and CDR2 sequences are SGHDN and FVKESK. This CDR3 has 16 residues. V was pared by 0 bases and J by 2 bases, with 14 bases between. In DNA form, the CDR3 reads TGTGCCAGCAGCCAAGATGGGGGACGGAGCACCTACGAGCAGTACTTC. Amino acid sequence: CASSQDGGRSTYEQYF. The full variable domain, rest sourced from reference TRBV14 and TRBJ2-7, is EAGVTQFPSHSVIEKGQTVTLRCDPISGHDNLYWYRRVMGKEIKFLLHFVKESKQDESGMPNNRFLAERTGGTYSTLKVQPAELEDSGVYFCASSQDGGRSTYEQYFGPGTRLTVT.

This clone appeared a single time. V is TRBV9 and J is TRBJ2-5; TRBD2 matches 8 bases. The CDR3 totals 16 residues. The germline V gene encodes CDR1 SGDLS and CDR2 YYNGEE. V gave up 4 bases and J gave up 4 bases; unmatched junction bases: 12. CDR3 sequence reads: CASSPGGPGARETQYF. For the CDR3, the DNA is TGTGCCAGCAGCCCGGGGGGGCCAGGGGCTCGAGAGACCCAGTACTTC.

This sequence joins TRBV2 and TRBJ2-5; TRBD1 matches at 7 bases. J lost 4 bases, V lost 7 bases, and 3 bases had no gene match. The CDR3 has 12 amino acids. Germline V gives CDR1 SNHLY, CDR2 FYNNEI. The CDR3, as DNA: TGTGCCAGCATCGCAGGGGGAGAGACCCAGTACTTC. Translating it yields CASIAGGETQYF.

The V gene is TRBV10-2, the J gene TRBJ2-2, with D possibly being TRBD1 or TRBD2 (5 bases each). The CDR3 runs 14 residues. Looked up from germline, CDR1 is WSHSY and CDR2 is SAAADI. The V end was cut by 3 bases, the J end by 5 bases, with 10 bases between. CDR3 nucleotide sequence: TGCGCCAGCAGTGAATTGGGGGAAACCGGGGAGCTGTTTTTT. This gives the protein CASSELGETGELFF.

The genes are TRBV6-6 and TRBJ2-3, with D perhaps matching TRBD1 (6 bases). Germline lookup yields CDR1 MNHNY and CDR2 SVGAGI (reference sequence). This CDR3 spans 13 amino acids. Trimming stripped 6 bases from V and 4 bases from J, with 11 bases between. The chain's CDR3 is CASRPGAADTQYF. In nucleotides, the CDR3 is TGTGCCAGCAGGCCAGGGGCGGCAGATACGCAGTATTTT.

CDR3 in amino acids: CASNRGSTDTQYF. DNA for the CDR3: TGTGCCAGTAACAGGGGAAGCACAGATACGCAGTATTTT. The V and J genes are TRBV28 and TRBJ2-3; TRBD1 matches 7 bases. From germline, CDR1 is MDHEN and CDR2 SYDVKM. The CDR3 has 13 residues. V trimming: 9 bases; J trimming: 0 bases; junction bases outside the gene matches: 3.

The chain carries TRBV5-6 and TRBJ1-1; 7 bases align to TRBD1. V was clipped by 4 bases and J by 4 bases; unmatched bases: 4. This CDR3 is 13 amino acids long. Germline-derived CDR1 and CDR2 are SGHDT and YYEEEE. The CDR3 loop reads CASSPQGFTEAFF. CDR3 nucleotide sequence: TGTGCCAGCAGCCCACAGGGGTTCACTGAAGCTTTCTTT.

In its sample, this clone was seen a few times. This chain joins TRBV5-1 and TRBJ2-7; D not certain. The V gene's germline CDR1 is SGHRS and CDR2 YFSETQ. The CDR3 has 15 residues. Trimming pared 4 bases from V and 4 bases from J, leaving 18 bases between. CDR3 nucleotides: TGCGCCAGCAGCGAAGGACCGACCCCCCCTTACGAGCAGTACTTC. Protein sequence: CASSEGPTPPYEQYF.

This clone was counted only a few times. This rearrangement joins TRBV7-4 to TRBJ1-1, with no clear D. CDR3 length: 15 amino acids. The V end was cut by 2 bases, the J end by 0 bases, with 10 bases between. Germline values: CDR1 SGHVT, CDR2 SQSDAQ. The CDR3 sequence is CASSLCSGMNTEAFF. The CDR3 bases are TGTGCCAGCAGCTTATGTTCAGGTATGAACACTGAAGCTTTCTTT. The whole variable domain, filled in from reference TRBV7-4 and TRBJ1-1, reads GAGVSQSPRYKVAKRGRDVALRCDSISGHVTLYWYRQTLGQGSEVLTYSQSDAQRDKSGRPSGRFSAERPERSVSTLKIQRTEQGDSAVYLCASSLCSGMNTEAFFGQGTRLTVV.

This sequence joins TRBV29-1 and TRBJ2-7; no clear D gene. The V end was cut by 7 bases, the J end by 1 base, with 11 bases between. The CDR3 length is 12 residues. Per the germline V gene, CDR1 is SQVTM and CDR2 is ANQGSEA. CDR3 DNA: TGCAGCGCATGGGGTAGTTCCTACGAGCAGTACTTC. Its protein product is CSAWGSSYEQYF.

The CDR3 sequence: CASRAGLLQETQYF. In nucleotides, the CDR3 is TGTGCCAGCAGGGCAGGGCTCCTCCAAGAGACCCAGTACTTC. This rearrangement joins TRBV2 to TRBJ2-5; TRBD1 is a possible D gene (5 bases). The CDR3 length is 14 residues. V dropped 6 bases and J dropped 1 base, with 12 bases sitting between them. The germline CDR1 and CDR2 sequences are SNHLY and FYNNEI.

The chain carries TRBV2 and TRBJ1-3; D perhaps matches TRBD1 (5 bases). CDR3 length equals 14 residues. With 3 bases removed from V and 3 bases from J, the gap between germline ends came to 9 bases. Germline lookup yields CDR1 SNHLY and CDR2 FYNNEI. The CDR3 is CASSDSRVGNTIYF. The CDR3 nucleotides are TGTGCCAGCAGTGACAGCAGGGTTGGAAACACCATATATTTT.